Listed here is a single T cell receptor beta chain. Its antigen remains unidentified. The data are from a study of T cells in localized non-small cell lung cancer. Assay: immunoSEQ multiplex PCR; the TCRdb copy retains only in-frame clones and omits some. The table shows some 11,000 clones, with over 70% occurring only once. Trimming stripped 0 bases from V and 6 bases from J, with 20 bases between. The CDR3 runs 17 residues. CDR1 and CDR2 from the germline V gene are SNHLY and FYNNEI. Study results and limitations: Investigators sequenced only a single tumor region, leaving heterogeneity possible. Researchers found a median around 59 of the top 100 tumor clones in adjacent lung.

The sequencing here drew on peripheral blood, taken before any cancer treatment. The chain uses TRBV2 and TRBJ1-2, with D unresolved. The receptor comes from a male donor older than 55 with stage I lung adenocarcinoma. The CDR3 sequence is CASSEALGDPSQDGYTF. DNA of the CDR3: TGTGCCAGCAGTGAAGCGCTTGGAGACCCAAGTCAAGATGGCTACACCTTC.